One sample yielded the 25 T cell receptor beta chains listed below, sequenced in a study of metastatic and nonmetastatic thyroid tumors. Via MiXCR, TCRdb re-called the PCR reads. The sample has just over 15,000 clones; about 35% are singletons. None of the patients had undergone any treatment ahead of thyroid surgery. Sequencing used tumor tissue. These receptors were obtained from a male donor with papillary thyroid cancer or a benign thyroid nodule (not recorded which). Some clones in this sample may be carry-over from other donors' samples.

The table lists this clone with a few counts. The chain links TRBV6-1 to TRBJ2-7; D possibly corresponds to TRBD1 (6 bases). This CDR3 has 14 residues. The germline gives CDR1 MNHNS, CDR2 SASEGT. V gave up 5 bases and J gave up 2 bases, with 13 bases separating them. The CDR3 sequence is CASSMDSLAYEQYF. As DNA, the CDR3 is TGTGCCAGCAGTATGGACAGCCTGGCCTACGAGCAGTACTTC.

This clone was counted a few times. This chain joins TRBV6-2 or TRBV6-3 and TRBJ1-5, with D possibly being TRBD1 (5 bases). The CDR3 covers 13 residues. The germline V gene has CDR1 MNHEY and CDR2 SVGEGT. The germline V and J ends were trimmed by 2 bases and 4 bases, with 6 bases remaining between them. CDR3 coding DNA: TGTGCCAGCAGTTACGGGGGGAATCAGCCCCAGCATTTT. Protein product: CASSYGGNQPQHF.

This clone was found many times. The rearrangement uses TRBV2 and TRBJ2-3, with no clear D. The CDR3 sequence is 12 residues long. Germline V gene lookup returns CDR1 SNHLY and CDR2 FYNNEI. V lost 3 bases and J 7 bases, leaving 8 bases between the germline ends. CDR3 protein: CASSDLPYTQYF. DNA of the CDR3: TGTGCCAGCAGTGATCTTCCTTATACGCAGTATTTT.

The chain joins TRBV2 to TRBJ2-1, with D hard to call. The J call may be in error: the DNA end matches TRBJ2-7 better. CDR3 size: 13 residues. The germline V gene encodes CDR1 SNHLY and CDR2 FYNNEI. Here the CDR3 reads CASSEGSDYEQYF. CDR3 in DNA: TGTGCCAGCAGTGAAGGGTCAGACTACGAGCAGTACTTC.

This clone was observed at least ten times. Possible read error: a much larger clone is one base away. The sample holds other DNA sequences that translate to the same CDR3. This chain links TRBV20-1 with TRBJ2-7; possibly TRBD2 for D (6 bases). The CDR3 sequence is 12 residues long. Germline V gene data show CDR1 as DFQATT and CDR2 as SNEGSKA (reference sequence). Trimming shortened V by 5 bases and J by 4 bases, and 12 bases separated the two germline ends. CDR3 amino acids: CSALGGLYEQYF. Written as DNA, the CDR3 is TGCAGTGCTCTGGGGGGTTTGTACGAGCAGTACTTC.

By proportion, this clone is medium-sized. The gene calls are TRBV6-1 and TRBJ1-5; tentative D call: TRBD1 (5 bases). The CDR3 loop spans 12 amino acids. Germline V gives CDR1 MNHNS, CDR2 SASEGT. V gave up 8 bases and J gave up 3 bases, with 8 bases separating them. CDR3 sequence: CASGTLNQPQHF. As DNA, the CDR3 is TGTGCCAGCGGGACGCTCAATCAGCCCCAGCATTTT.

This clone appeared a few times. With a much larger clone just one base away, this may be a read error. Additional DNA sequences in this sample encode the identical CDR3. The chain has TRBV24-1 and TRBJ2-2, with a possible D match to TRBD2 (6 bases). The germline V gene encodes CDR1 KGHDR and CDR2 SFDVKD. V lost 0 bases to trimming and J lost 4 bases, with 14 bases between them. CDR3 length equals 17 residues. CDR3 DNA sequence: TGTGCCACCAGTGATTTGGGTATCGGGAGTACCACCGGGGAGCTGTTTTTT. This sequence encodes CATSDLGIGSTTGELFF.

This clone was counted ten times or more. The V and J genes are TRBV20-1 and TRBJ1-6; D not certain. The CDR3 sequence is 12 residues long. V shed 3 bases and J shed 7 bases, with 7 bases lying between them. The germline V gene has CDR1 DFQATT and CDR2 SNEGSKA (reference sequence). The CDR3 region is CSARAQNSPLHF. CDR3 bases: TGCAGTGCTAGGGCCCAAAATTCACCCCTCCACTTT.

The J gene is TRBJ2-7, the V gene TRBV11-2, with 12 bases fitting TRBD2. The germline CDR1 and CDR2 sequences are SGHAT and FQNNGV. This CDR3 region has 17 residues. After removal of 3 bases from V and 5 bases from J, the junction contained 11 bases not matched to a gene. As DNA, the CDR3 is TGTGCCAGCAGCTTCGGGCGGACTAGCGGGAACAACAACGAGCAGTACGTC. Its protein is CASSFGRTSGNNNEQYV.

The chain employs TRBV12-3 or TRBV12-4 and TRBJ2-7, with D tentatively TRBD2 (5 bases). This CDR3 has 13 residues. The V end lost 2 bases, the J end lost 4 bases, and 9 bases lay between the germline ends. CDR3 in DNA: TGTGCCAGCAGTTTAAGGCCGGGGTACGAGCAGTACTTC. It codes for CASSLRPGYEQYF.

This rearrangement joins TRBV7-8 to TRBJ2-7; D might be TRBD1 (5 bases). Looked up from germline, CDR1 is SGHVS and CDR2 is FQNEAQ. The germline V and J ends were trimmed by 3 bases and 3 bases, with 12 bases remaining between them. This CDR3 contains 14 residues. In nucleotides, the CDR3 is TGTGCCAGCAGCTTCTGGGGCCGAAACTACGAGCAGTACTTC. Protein sequence: CASSFWGRNYEQYF.

This clone was observed at least ten times. The chain links TRBV6-5 to TRBJ2-3, with 9 bases identical to TRBD2. CDR3 length: 15 amino acids. CDR1 and CDR2 (germline): MNHEY, SVGAGI. J was trimmed by 4 bases and V by 3 bases; bases with no gene match: 5. The chain's CDR3 is CASSYDSGSSDTQYF. The DNA of the CDR3 is TGTGCCAGCAGTTATGATAGCGGGAGTTCAGATACGCAGTATTTT.

Of note for this clone: A read error may account for a junction end that differs from germline. The J gene is TRBJ2-7, the V gene TRBV9; D not certain. The CDR3 runs 15 residues. In germline, CDR1 is SGDLS, CDR2 YYNGEE. CDR3 amino acids: CASSAGTAVSYDQYF. DNA of the CDR3: TGTGCCAGCAGCGCTGGTACAGCTGTAAGCTACGATCAGTACTTC.

Turning to this clone: One junction end does not reproduce the germline sequence, and a read error may be involved. The V call is TRBV27, the J call TRBJ1-1; tentative D call: TRBD1 (5 bases). The CDR3 length is 14 residues. Germline V gene lookup returns CDR1 MNHEY and CDR2 SMNVEV (reference sequence). CDR3 nucleotides: TGTGACAGCAGGTCAGGGTCCATGAACACTCAAGCTTTCTTT. The encoded protein is CDSRSGSMNTQAFF.

This clone was observed at least ten times. V is TRBV9 and J is TRBJ2-5; 8 positions agree with TRBD2. The V gene's germline CDR1 is SGDLS and CDR2 YYNGEE. The CDR3 has 15 residues. J lost 4 bases, V lost 0 bases, and 5 bases had no gene match. The CDR3 nucleotides are TGTGCCAGCAGCGTAGCCGGGGGGGCGGGAGAGACCCAGTACTTC. Protein sequence: CASSVAGGAGETQYF. Looking up the rest from reference TRBV9 and TRBJ2-5 gives the full variable domain: DSGVTQTPKHLITATGQRVTLRCSPRSGDLSVYWYQQSLDQGLQFLIQYYNGEERAKGNILERFSAQQFPDLHSELNLSSLELGDSALYFCASSVAGGAGETQYFGPGTRLLVL.

The chain uses TRBV11-2 and TRBJ2-7; 9 bases are shared with TRBD2. The CDR3 is 15 residues long. V was pared by 3 bases and J by 3 bases, with 6 bases of the junction left unmatched. Germline CDR1 and CDR2: SGHAT and FQNNGV. CDR3 amino acids: CASSFCGGEGYEQYF. The CDR3, as DNA: TGTGCCAGCAGCTTTTGCGGGGGGGAGGGCTACGAGCAGTACTTC.

This clone was seen a handful of times. A much larger clone sits a single nucleotide away, making a read error possible. This sequence joins TRBV20-1 and TRBJ1-1; perhaps TRBD1 as D (5 bases). V lost 8 bases, J lost 7 bases, and 11 bases lay in between. This CDR3 contains 10 residues. CDR1 and CDR2 from the germline V gene are DFQATT and SNEGSKA (reference sequence). In nucleotides, the CDR3 is TGCAGTTGGGGGGTTATTGAAGCTTTCTTT. Its protein product is CSWGVIEAFF.

This chain uses TRBV29-1 with TRBJ2-3; 7 positions agree with TRBD2. CDR1 and CDR2 (germline): SQVTM, ANQGSEA. Unmatched junction bases numbered 12, after V lost 2 bases and J lost 4 bases. The CDR3 covers 16 residues. The CDR3 DNA reads TGCAGCGTTGAACAAAGCCCGGGACTATTCGCAGATACGCAGTATTTT. Protein product: CSVEQSPGLFADTQYF.

The table lists this clone with many counts. The rearrangement uses TRBV19 and TRBJ2-2; 7 bases fit TRBD1. Trimming took 4 bases from V and 2 from J; bases not matched to a gene: 4. CDR1 LNHDA and CDR2 SQIVND come from the germline V gene (reference sequence). The CDR3 length is 15 residues. Here the CDR3 DNA reads TGTGCCAGTAGTAGGGGACAGATTAACACCGGGGAGCTGTTTTTT. It codes for CASSRGQINTGELFF.

Of note for this clone: One end of the junction is discordant with germline, which a read error may explain. The rearrangement links TRBV6-4 to TRBJ2-1, with a tentative D call TRBD2 (6 bases). Germline V CDR1 and CDR2: MRHNA, SNTAGT. The CDR3 is made up of 14 amino acids. CDR3 in amino acids: CARSDTSSDNEQFF. CDR3 nucleotides: TGTGCCAGAAGTGACACGTCTAGCGACAATGAGCAGTTCTTC.

The table lists this clone with a few counts. The rearrangement uses TRBV6-5 and TRBJ1-2; D is perhaps TRBD1 (5 bases). V dropped 0 bases and J dropped 2 bases, with 13 bases sitting between them. Germline assignment: CDR1 MNHEY and CDR2 SVGAGI. This CDR3 contains 16 residues. CDR3 nucleotide sequence: TGTGCCAGCAGTTACTCGGGGGGACGGAAGAACTATGGCTACACCTTC. This codes for CASSYSGGRKNYGYTF.

The chain has TRBV20-1 and TRBJ1-2, with TRBD1 matching over 11 bases. This CDR3 comprises 13 residues. V was pared by 6 bases and J by 8 bases, with 8 bases of the junction left unmatched. The germline gives CDR1 DFQATT, CDR2 SNEGSKA (reference sequence). The CDR3 reads CSATDRGLLGYTF. Written as DNA, the CDR3 is TGCAGTGCCACGGACAGGGGGCTGCTGGGCTACACCTTC.

V is TRBV4-1 and J is TRBJ1-2, with 11 bases fitting TRBD1. This CDR3 contains 15 residues. The trim removed 0 bases at V and 4 bases at J, leaving 1 base unmatched. Germline V lookup: CDR1 MGHRA, CDR2 YSYEKL. The CDR3 sequence: CASSQEGQGVYGYTF. Written as DNA, the CDR3 is TGCGCCAGCAGCCAAGAGGGACAGGGGGTCTATGGCTACACCTTC.

Sample share makes this clone medium-sized. This specimen includes other DNA sequences encoding the same CDR3. CDR3 loop: CSARGLNTEAFF. For the CDR3, the DNA is TGCAGTGCTAGGGGACTCAACACTGAAGCTTTCTTT. This chain links TRBV20-1 with TRBJ1-1; a possible D gene is TRBD1 (5 bases). V was shortened by 3 bases and J by 2 bases, with 7 bases between the two germline ends. This CDR3 is built from 12 residues. Germline V lookup: CDR1 DFQATT, CDR2 SNEGSKA (reference sequence).

In its sample, this clone was seen many times. Possible read error: a much larger clone is one base away. Here the CDR3 DNA reads TGTGCCAGCAGTTCTTTTGTATCCGGGGGCAATCAGCCCCAGCATTTT. Translating gives CASSSFVSGGNQPQHF. The chain has TRBV28 and TRBJ1-5; D is undetermined. V lost 4 bases and J 2 bases, leaving 15 bases between the germline ends. This CDR3 is built from 16 residues. The V gene's germline CDR1 is MDHEN and CDR2 SYDVKM.